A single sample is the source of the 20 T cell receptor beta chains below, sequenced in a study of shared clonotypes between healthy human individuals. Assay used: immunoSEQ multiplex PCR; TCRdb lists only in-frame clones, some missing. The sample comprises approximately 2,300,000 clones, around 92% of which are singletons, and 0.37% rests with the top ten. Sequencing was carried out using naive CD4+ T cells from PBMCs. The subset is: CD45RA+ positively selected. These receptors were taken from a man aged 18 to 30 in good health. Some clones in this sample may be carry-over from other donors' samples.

For the CDR3, the DNA is TGTGCCAGCAGTCCGACGGGGCTCTCCTACGAGCAGTACTTC. It encodes CASSPTGLSYEQYF. The chain uses TRBV9 and TRBJ2-7, with D possibly being TRBD1 or TRBD2 (5 bases each). Germline V gives CDR1 SGDLS, CDR2 YYNGEE. V was shortened by 5 bases and J by 0 bases, with 12 bases between the two germline ends. CDR3 length: 14 amino acids. Based on the CDR3 plus reference TRBV9 and TRBJ2-7, the full variable domain is DSGVTQTPKHLITATGQRVTLRCSPRSGDLSVYWYQQSLDQGLQFLIQYYNGEERAKGNILERFSAQQFPDLHSELNLSSLELGDSALYFCASSPTGLSYEQYFGPGTRLTVT.

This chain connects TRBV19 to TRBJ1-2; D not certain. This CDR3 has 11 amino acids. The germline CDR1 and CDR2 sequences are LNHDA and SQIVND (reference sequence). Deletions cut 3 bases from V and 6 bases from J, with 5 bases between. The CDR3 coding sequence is TGTGCCAGTAGTATCGGGGATGGCTACACCTTC. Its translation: CASSIGDGYTF.

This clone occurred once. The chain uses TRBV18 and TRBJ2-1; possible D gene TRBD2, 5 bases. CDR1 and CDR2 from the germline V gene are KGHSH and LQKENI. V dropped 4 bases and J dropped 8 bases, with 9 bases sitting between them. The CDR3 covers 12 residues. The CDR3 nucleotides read TGTGCCAGCTCACGGGCGGAGGATGAGCAGTTCTTC. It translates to CASSRAEDEQFF.

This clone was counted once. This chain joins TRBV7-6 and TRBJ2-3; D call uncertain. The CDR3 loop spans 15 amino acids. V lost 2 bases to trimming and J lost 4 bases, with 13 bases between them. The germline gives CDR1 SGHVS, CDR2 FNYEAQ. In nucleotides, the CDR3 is TGTGCCAGCAGCTTATTTTCCCAGGTAGCAGATACGCAGTATTTT. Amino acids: CASSLFSQVADTQYF. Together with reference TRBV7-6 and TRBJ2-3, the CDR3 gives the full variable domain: GAGVSQSPRYKVTKRGQDVALRCDPISGHVSLYWYRQALGQGPEFLTYFNYEAQQDKSGLPNDRFSAERPEGSISTLTIQRTEQRDSAMYRCASSLFSQVADTQYFGPGTRLTVL.

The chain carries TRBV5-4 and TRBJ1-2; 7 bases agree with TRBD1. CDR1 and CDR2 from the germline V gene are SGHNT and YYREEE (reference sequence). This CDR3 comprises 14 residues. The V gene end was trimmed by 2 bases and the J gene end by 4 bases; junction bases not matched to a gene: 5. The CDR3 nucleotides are TGTGCCAGCAGCTTCGTGGACAGGAGCTATGGCTACACCTTC. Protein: CASSFVDRSYGYTF.

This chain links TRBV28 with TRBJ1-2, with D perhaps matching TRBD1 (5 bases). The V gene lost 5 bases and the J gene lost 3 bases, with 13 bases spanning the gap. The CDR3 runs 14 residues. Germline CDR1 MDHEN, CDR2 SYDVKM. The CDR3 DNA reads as TGTGCCAGCAGTCCCCCTAGGGGTCACTATGGCTACACCTTC. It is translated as CASSPPRGHYGYTF.

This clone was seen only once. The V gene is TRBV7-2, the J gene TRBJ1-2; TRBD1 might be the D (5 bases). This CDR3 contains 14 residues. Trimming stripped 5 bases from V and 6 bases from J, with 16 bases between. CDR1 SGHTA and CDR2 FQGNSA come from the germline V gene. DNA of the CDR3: TGTGCCAGCAGCCCAGGGAATGGCTTCCATGGCTACACCTTC. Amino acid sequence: CASSPGNGFHGYTF. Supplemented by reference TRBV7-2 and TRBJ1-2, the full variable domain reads GAGVSQSPSNKVTEKGKDVELRCDPISGHTALYWYRQSLGQGLEFLIYFQGNSAPDKSGLPSDRFSAERTGGSVSTLTIQRTQQEDSAVYLCASSPGNGFHGYTFGSGTRLTVV.

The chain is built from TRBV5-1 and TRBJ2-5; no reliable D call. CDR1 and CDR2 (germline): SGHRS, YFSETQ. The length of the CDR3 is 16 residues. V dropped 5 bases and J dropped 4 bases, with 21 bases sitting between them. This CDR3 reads CASSLIPLKGGETQYF. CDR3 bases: TGCGCCAGCAGTTTGATTCCCTTGAAGGGCGGAGAGACCCAGTACTTC.

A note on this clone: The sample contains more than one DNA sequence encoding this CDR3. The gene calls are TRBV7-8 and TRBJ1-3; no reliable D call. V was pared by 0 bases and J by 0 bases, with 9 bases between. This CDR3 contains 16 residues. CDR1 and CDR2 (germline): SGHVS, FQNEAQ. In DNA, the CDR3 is TGTGCCAGCAGCTTAGCACGGGGTAGCTCTGGAAACACCATATATTTT. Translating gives CASSLARGSSGNTIYF.

CDR3: CASSRSATNEKLFF. CDR3 nucleotide sequence: TGTGCCAGCAGTCGAAGTGCAACTAATGAAAAACTGTTTTTT. This sequence joins TRBV28 and TRBJ1-4; D gene unclear. V gave up 5 bases and J gave up 0 bases, with 7 bases separating them. The CDR3 is made up of 14 amino acids. Germline loops: CDR1 MDHEN, CDR2 SYDVKM.

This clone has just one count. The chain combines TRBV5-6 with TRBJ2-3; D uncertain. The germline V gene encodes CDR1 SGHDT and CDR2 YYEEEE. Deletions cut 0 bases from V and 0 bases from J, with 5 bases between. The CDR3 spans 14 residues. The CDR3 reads CASSLGSSTDTQYF. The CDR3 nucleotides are TGTGCCAGCAGCTTGGGCTCCAGCACAGATACGCAGTATTTT.

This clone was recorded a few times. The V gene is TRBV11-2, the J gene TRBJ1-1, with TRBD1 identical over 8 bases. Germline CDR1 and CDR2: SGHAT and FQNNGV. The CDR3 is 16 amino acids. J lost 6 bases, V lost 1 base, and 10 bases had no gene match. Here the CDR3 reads CASSLVQGARRAEAFF. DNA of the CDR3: TGTGCCAGCAGCTTAGTGCAGGGGGCGAGGAGGGCTGAAGCTTTCTTT. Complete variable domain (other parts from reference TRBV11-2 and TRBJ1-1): EAGVAQSPRYKIIEKRQSVAFWCNPISGHATLYWYQQILGQGPKLLIQFQNNGVVDDSQLPKDRFSAERLKGVDSTLKIQPAKLEDSAVYLCASSLVQGARRAEAFFGQGTRLTVV.

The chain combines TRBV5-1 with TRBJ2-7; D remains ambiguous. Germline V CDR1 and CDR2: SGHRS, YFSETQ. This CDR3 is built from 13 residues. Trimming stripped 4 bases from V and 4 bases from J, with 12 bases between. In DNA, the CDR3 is TGCGCCAGCAGCCCGGACGGAGTGTACGAGCAGTACTTC. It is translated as CASSPDGVYEQYF.

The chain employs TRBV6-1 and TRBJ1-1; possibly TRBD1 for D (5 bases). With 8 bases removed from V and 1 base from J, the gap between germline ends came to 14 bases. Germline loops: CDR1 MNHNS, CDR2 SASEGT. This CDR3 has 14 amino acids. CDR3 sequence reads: CASLQGVKNTEAFF. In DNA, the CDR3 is TGTGCCAGCCTCCAAGGGGTCAAGAACACTGAAGCTTTCTTT.

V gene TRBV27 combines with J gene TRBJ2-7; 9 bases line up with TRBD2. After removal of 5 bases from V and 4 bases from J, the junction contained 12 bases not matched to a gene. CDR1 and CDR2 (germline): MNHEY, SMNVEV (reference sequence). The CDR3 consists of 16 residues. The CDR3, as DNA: TGTGCCAGCAGTCAAAACGGGCTAGCGGGAAATTACGAGCAGTACTTC. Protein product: CASSQNGLAGNYEQYF.

CDR3 bases: TGCGCCAGCAGCTCCGCGGTCGGGACAGGGGCTCAGTACTTC. Its protein product is CASSSAVGTGAQYF. This rearrangement joins TRBV4-3 to TRBJ2-7; 10 nucleotides line up with TRBD1. Trimming at V came to 5 bases and at J to 10 bases, leaving 11 bases not matched to a gene. This CDR3 comprises 14 residues. Germline V gene lookup returns CDR1 LGHNA and CDR2 YSLEER.

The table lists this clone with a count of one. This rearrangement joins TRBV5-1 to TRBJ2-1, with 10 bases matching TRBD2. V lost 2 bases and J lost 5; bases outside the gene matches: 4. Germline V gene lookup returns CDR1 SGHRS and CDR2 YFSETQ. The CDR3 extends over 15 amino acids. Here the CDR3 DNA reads TGCGCCAGCAGCTTAGCGGGAGGGCCTGACAATGAGCAGTTCTTC. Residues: CASSLAGGPDNEQFF.

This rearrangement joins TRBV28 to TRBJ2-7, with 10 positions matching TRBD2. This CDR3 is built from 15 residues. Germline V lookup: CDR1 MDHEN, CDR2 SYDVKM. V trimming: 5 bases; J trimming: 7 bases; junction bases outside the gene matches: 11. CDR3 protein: CASSTPSGSTPEQYF. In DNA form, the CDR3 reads TGTGCCAGCAGTACCCCTAGCGGGAGTACCCCTGAGCAGTACTTC.

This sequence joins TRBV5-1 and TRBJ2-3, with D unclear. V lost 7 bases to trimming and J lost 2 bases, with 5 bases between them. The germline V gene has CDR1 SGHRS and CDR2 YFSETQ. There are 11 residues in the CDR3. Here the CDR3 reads CASGDTDTQYF. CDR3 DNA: TGCGCCAGCGGGGACACAGATACGCAGTATTTT. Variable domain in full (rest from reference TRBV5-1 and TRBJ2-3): KAGVTQTPRYLIKTRGQQVTLSCSPISGHRSVSWYQQTPGQGLQFLFEYFSETQRNKGNFPGRFSGRQFSNSRSEMNVSTLELGDSALYLCASGDTDTQYFGPGTRLTVL.

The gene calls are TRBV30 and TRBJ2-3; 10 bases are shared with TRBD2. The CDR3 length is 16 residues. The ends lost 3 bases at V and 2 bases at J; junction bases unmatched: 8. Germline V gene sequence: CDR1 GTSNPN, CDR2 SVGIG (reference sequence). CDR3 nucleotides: TGTGCCTGGAGCCGAAAAGCGGGAGGGTTCACAGATACGCAGTATTTT. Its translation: CAWSRKAGGFTDTQYF. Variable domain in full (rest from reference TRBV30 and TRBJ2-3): SQTIHQWPATLVQPVGSPLSLECTVEGTSNPNLYWYRQAAGRGLQLLFYSVGIGQISSEVPQNLSASRPQDRQFILSSKKLLLSDSGFYLCAWSRKAGGFTDTQYFGPGTRLTVL.